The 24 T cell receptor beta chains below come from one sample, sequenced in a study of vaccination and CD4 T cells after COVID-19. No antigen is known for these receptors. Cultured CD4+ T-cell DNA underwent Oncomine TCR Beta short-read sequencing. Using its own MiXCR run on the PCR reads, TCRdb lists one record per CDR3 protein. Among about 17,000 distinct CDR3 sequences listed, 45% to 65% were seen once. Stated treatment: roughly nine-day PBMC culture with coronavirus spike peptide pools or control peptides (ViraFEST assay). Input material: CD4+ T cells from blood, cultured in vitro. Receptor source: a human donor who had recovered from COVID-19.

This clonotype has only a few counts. The CDR3: CASRQVRLAGNEQFF. The CDR3 DNA sequence: TGTGCCAGCAGACAAGTTCGTCTAGCGGGAAATGAGCAGTTCTTC. This chain uses TRBV7-9 with TRBJ2-1, with 9 positions matching TRBD2. The germline CDR1 and CDR2 sequences are SEHNR and FQNEAQ (reference sequence). V lost 6 bases and J lost 7; bases outside the gene matches: 10. There are 15 residues in the CDR3.

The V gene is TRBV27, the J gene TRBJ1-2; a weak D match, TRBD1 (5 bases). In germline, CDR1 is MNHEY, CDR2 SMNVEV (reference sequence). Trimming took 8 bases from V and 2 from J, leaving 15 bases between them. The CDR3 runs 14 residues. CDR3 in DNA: TGTGCCAGCGCCCTTGGGGCCCGCAACTATGGCTACACCTTC. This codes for CASALGARNYGYTF.

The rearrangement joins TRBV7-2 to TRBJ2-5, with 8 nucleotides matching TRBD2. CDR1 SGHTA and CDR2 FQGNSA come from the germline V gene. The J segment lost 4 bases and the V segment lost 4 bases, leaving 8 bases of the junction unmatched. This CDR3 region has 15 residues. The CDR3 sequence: CASSSASGSRETQYF. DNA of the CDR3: TGTGCCAGCAGCTCAGCGAGCGGGAGTCGAGAGACCCAGTACTTC.

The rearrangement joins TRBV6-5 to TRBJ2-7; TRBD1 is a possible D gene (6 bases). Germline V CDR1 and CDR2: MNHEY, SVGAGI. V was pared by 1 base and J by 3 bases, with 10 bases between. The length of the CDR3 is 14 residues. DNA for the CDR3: TGTGCCAGCAGTTACTTACAGGGTTACTACGAGCAGTACTTC. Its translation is CASSYLQGYYEQYF.

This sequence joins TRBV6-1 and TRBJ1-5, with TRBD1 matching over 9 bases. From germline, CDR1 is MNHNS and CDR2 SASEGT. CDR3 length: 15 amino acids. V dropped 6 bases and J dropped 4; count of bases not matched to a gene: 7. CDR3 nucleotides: TGTGCCAGCAGCCAGACAGGGGGACGGAATCAGCCCCAGCATTTT. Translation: CASSQTGGRNQPQHF.

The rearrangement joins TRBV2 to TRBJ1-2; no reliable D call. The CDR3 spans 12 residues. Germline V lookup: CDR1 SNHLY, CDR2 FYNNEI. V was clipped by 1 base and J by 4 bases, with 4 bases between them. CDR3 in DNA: TGTGCCAGCAGTGAAGACGGCTATGGCTACACCTTC. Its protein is CASSEDGYGYTF.

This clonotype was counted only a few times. The CDR3 bases are TGCAGTGCTACAACCCCGGGAGAGCGGCGAGAGACCCAGTACTTC. Translated, it gives CSATTPGERRETQYF. The genes are TRBV20-1 and TRBJ2-5, with D tentatively TRBD2 (6 bases). CDR1 is DFQATT and CDR2 is SNEGSKA in the germline V gene (reference sequence). This CDR3 comprises 15 residues. Trimming pared 4 bases from V and 4 bases from J, leaving 19 bases between.

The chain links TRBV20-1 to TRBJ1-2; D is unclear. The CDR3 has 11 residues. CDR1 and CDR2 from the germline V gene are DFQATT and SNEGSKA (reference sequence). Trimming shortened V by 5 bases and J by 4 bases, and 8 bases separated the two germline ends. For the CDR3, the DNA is TGCAGTGCTCAGGACTCCTATGGCTACACCTTC. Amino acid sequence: CSAQDSYGYTF.

The DNA for the CDR3 is TGCAGTGCTAGACCCCCCGGGGATGAGCAGTACTTC. Translation: CSARPPGDEQYF. The J gene is TRBJ2-7, the V gene TRBV20-1, with D possibly TRBD2 on 5 matching bases. CDR1 DFQATT and CDR2 SNEGSKA come from the germline V gene (reference sequence). Trimming took 2 bases from V and 7 from J, leaving 12 bases between them. There are 12 residues in the CDR3.

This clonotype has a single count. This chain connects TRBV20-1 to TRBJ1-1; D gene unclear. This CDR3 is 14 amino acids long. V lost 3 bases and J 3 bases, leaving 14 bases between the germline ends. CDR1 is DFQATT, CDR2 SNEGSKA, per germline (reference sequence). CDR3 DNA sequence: TGCAGTGCTAGGGGCGGATCTCGGGACACTGAAGCTTTCTTT. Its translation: CSARGGSRDTEAFF.

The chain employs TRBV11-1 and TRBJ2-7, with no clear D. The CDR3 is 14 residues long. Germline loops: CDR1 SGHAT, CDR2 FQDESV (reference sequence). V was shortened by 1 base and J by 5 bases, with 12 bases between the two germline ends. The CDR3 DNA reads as TGTGCCAGCAGCTTAGGAGGTAATTATCACGAGCAGTACTTC. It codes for CASSLGGNYHEQYF.

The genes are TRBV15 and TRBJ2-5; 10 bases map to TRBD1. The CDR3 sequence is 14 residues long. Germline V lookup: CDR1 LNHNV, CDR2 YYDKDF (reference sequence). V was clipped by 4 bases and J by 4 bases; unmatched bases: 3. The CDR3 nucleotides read TGTGCCACCAGCACAGACAGGGGGCCAGAGACCCAGTACTTC. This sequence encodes CATSTDRGPETQYF.

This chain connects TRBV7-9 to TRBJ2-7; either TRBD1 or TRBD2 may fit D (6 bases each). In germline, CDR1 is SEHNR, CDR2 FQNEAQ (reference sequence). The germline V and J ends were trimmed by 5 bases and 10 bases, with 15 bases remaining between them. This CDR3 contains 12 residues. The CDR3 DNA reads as TGTGCCAGCAGCCTTCCACAGGGAGGCCAGTACTTC. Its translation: CASSLPQGGQYF.

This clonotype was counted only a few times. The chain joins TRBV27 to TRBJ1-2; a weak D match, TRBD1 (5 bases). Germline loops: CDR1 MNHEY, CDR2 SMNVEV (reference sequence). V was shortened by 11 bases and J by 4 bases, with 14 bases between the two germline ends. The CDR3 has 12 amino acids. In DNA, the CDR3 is TGTGCCTCAGGGTGGAGGGGCTATGGCTACACCTTC. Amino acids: CASGWRGYGYTF.

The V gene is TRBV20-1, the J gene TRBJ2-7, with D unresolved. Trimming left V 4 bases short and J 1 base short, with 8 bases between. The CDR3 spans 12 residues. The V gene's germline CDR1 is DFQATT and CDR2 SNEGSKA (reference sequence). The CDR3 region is CSATDQSYEQYF. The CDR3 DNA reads TGCAGTGCTACCGATCAATCCTACGAGCAGTACTTC.

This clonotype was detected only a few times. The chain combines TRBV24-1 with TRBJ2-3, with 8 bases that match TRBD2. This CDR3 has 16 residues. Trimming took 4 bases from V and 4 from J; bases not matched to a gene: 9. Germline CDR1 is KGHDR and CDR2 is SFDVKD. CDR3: CATSDSGLGMADTQYF. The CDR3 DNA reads TGTGCCACCAGTGACTCGGGACTAGGGATGGCAGATACGCAGTATTTT.

The CDR3 bases are TGCAGTGCTAGAGATCAAGGGGGCGGAAACTACGAGCAGTACTTC. Protein: CSARDQGGGNYEQYF. The V gene is TRBV20-1, the J gene TRBJ2-7; 7 bases align to TRBD1. Germline assignment: CDR1 DFQATT and CDR2 SNEGSKA (reference sequence). The CDR3 is made up of 15 amino acids. The V gene end was trimmed by 0 bases and the J gene end by 3 bases; junction bases not matched to a gene: 8.

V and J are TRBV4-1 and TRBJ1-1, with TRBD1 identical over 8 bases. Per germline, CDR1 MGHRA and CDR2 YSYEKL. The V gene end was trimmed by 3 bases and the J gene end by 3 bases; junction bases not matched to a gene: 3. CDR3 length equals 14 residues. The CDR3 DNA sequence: TGCGCCAGCAGCCACCGACAGGGGCACACTGAAGCTTTCTTT. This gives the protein CASSHRQGHTEAFF.

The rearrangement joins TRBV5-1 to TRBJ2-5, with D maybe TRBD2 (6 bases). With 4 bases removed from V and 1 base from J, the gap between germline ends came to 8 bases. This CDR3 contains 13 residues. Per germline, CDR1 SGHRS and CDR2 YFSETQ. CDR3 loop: CASSAGIQETQYF. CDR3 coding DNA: TGCGCCAGCAGCGCGGGAATCCAAGAGACCCAGTACTTC.

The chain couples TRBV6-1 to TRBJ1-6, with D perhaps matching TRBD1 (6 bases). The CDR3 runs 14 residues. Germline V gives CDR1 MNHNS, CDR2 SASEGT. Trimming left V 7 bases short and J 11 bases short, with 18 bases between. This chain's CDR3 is CASKIGQSPTPLHF. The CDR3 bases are TGTGCCAGCAAAATAGGACAGTCCCCCACACCCCTCCACTTT.

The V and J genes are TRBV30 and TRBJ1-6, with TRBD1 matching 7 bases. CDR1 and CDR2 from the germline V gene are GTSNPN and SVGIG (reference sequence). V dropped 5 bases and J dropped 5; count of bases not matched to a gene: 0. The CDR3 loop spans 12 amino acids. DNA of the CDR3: TGTGCCTGGGACAGGGATAATTCACCCCTCCACTTT. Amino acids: CAWDRDNSPLHF.

The CDR3 here is CASSPNWGREQYF. The CDR3 DNA follows: TGTGCCAGCAGCCCTAACTGGGGGAGGGAGCAGTACTTC. The chain has TRBV7-3 and TRBJ2-7, with D tentatively TRBD2 (6 bases). This CDR3 region has 13 residues. Between the trimmed V and J ends, which lost 5 bases and 7 bases, there was a span of 15 bases. CDR1 and CDR2 from the germline V gene are SGHTA and FQGTGA.

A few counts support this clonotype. The CDR3 nucleotides read TGTGCCAGTAGTATAAACAGGCGCAGTGGACCCCTCCACTTT. It yields the protein CASSINRRSGPLHF. The genes are TRBV19 and TRBJ1-6; a possible D gene is TRBD1 (5 bases). Germline CDR1 is LNHDA and CDR2 is SQIVND (reference sequence). The V gene lost 2 bases and the J gene lost 12 bases, with 14 bases spanning the gap. This CDR3 spans 14 amino acids. Together with reference TRBV19 and TRBJ1-6, the CDR3 gives the full variable domain: DGGITQSPKYLFRKEGQNVTLSCEQNLNHDAMYWYRQDPGQGLRLIYYSQIVNDFQKGDIAEGYSVSREKKESFPLTVTSAQKNPTAFYLCASSINRRSGPLHFGNGTRLTVT.

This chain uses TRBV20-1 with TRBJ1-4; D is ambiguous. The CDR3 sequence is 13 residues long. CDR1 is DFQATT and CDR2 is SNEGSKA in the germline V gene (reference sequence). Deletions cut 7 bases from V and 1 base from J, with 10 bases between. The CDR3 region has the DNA TGCAGTGTTTACAGTGGAACTAATGAAAAACTGTTTTTT. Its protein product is CSVYSGTNEKLFF.